The present TCR beta chain was sequenced within a study of blood T cell repertoires in COVID-19. Background on the study: Donors in the United States, Italy and Spain gave samples during acute or convalescent COVID-19.

On this clone itself: Other DNA sequences in this specimen translate into the identical CDR3.

Methods used by the authors: Estimation of nucleated cell counts relied on the amplification of reference gene primers. TCRdb's table, derived via immunoSEQ multiplex PCR, lists solely in-frame clones and lacks some. V and J calls and clone size come straight from that table; D and trimming were deduced from the DNA. The sample lists approximately 220,000 clones; roughly 80% were seen once. With V trimmed by 4 bases and J by 2 bases, 3 bases remained unmatched. Germline CDR1 is SGHNT and CDR2 is YYREEE (reference sequence). This CDR3 has 14 residues. This chain links TRBV5-4 with TRBJ2-7; 10 bases line up with TRBD2. The clonotype comes from a woman of 80 years or more with acute or convalescent COVID-19. Material for sequencing was peripheral blood. Written as DNA, the CDR3 is TGTGCCAGCAGCCCTAGCGGGGGCGCCTACGAGCAGTACTTC. Translated: CASSPSGGAYEQYF. Full variable domain (outside the CDR3, taken from reference TRBV5-4 and TRBJ2-7): ETGVTQSPTHLIKTRGQQVTLRCSSQSGHNTVSWYQQALGQGPQFIFQYYREEENGRGNFPPRFSGLQFPNYSSELNVNALELDDSALYLCASSPSGGAYEQYFGPGTRLTVT.